This paragraph covers one T cell receptor (beta chain) sequence. It lacks a known antigen. These data are taken from a study of monozygotic twins with inflammatory bowel disease (dated by TCRdb to the late 2010s). Study-level background: The complete study included around 30 monozygotic twin pairs: 19 IBD-discordant Danish pairs and nine German pairs, of which four were IBD-concordant and five were IBD-discordant. The search for disease-associated traits relied mainly on comparing, within discordant pairs, IBD patients with their genetically identical healthy co-twins. Each individual had, on average, about 151 000 unique TCRalpha sequences and 181 000 unique TCRbeta sequences available for analysis.

Receptor libraries were prepared by 5' RACE. Preparation of each TCR library used approximately 3,700 ng of total RNA. For each sample, cDNA synthesis was carried out in eight separate reactions using SMARTScribe reverse transcriptase. Unique molecular identifiers containing a 6-nucleotide sample barcode were introduced through template switching during cDNA synthesis. TCRalpha and TCRbeta cDNA was amplified by two nested PCRs of 16 and 9 cycles, with bead purification after each PCR. Before amplification, the cDNA was treated with uracil DNA-glycosylase and purified using the QIAquick PCR purification kit. The second PCR added Illumina TruSeq-compatible adapters along with sample-specific barcodes. TapeStation and Qubit were used to check library quality and concentration, and around 4.7 ng of each library was pooled. Sequencing of the pooled libraries was done on an Illumina HiSeq2500 single-index Rapid Run using custom sequencing primers and 2 x 100 bp reads. Processing in the source paper ran as follows. MiGEC version 1.2.6 was used for UMI-based consensus assembly to correct PCR and sequencing errors. MiXCR version 2.1.1 was used to carry out V(D)J alignment, clonotype assembly and CDR3 extraction. To normalise gene usage, clonotype sharing and MAIT/NKT TCR abundance, the analysis used the top 1000, 10 000 and 20 000 clonotypes per sample. Diversity was computed as the inverse Simpson index with the vegan R package after downsampling to 27 000 UMIs. Statistical testing used paired Mann-Whitney U tests on the discordant twin pairs and applied Benjamini-Hochberg correction for multiple testing. After TCRdb reprocessed the reads, each CDR3 protein sequence was kept as one row, without DNA. The V and J calls reflect TCRdb's pipeline rather than the authors' work. The sample has 300,000 to 400,000 distinct CDR3 sequences on record. The ten largest clones take up around 2% of the sample.

The study at large found these results: No single strong signal or clonotype linked to IBD turned up in the results, so the idea that one exists was not supported. Compared with healthy twins, IBD patients had fewer clonotypes in common with other individuals, a difference most pronounced in patients showing signs of disease activity. No difference in repertoire similarity was observed between concordant and discordant twins, possibly owing to limited statistical power. A decrease in TCRbeta repertoire diversity, as measured by inverse Simpson index, was observed in IBD patients compared with their healthy co-twins. Background noise and inter-individual variability may have been introduced into the repertoires by the differing immunosuppressive treatments among patients. Different T cell subtypes could not be distinguished in the analysis.

From each donor, an approximately 2.5 ml peripheral blood sample was collected into PAXgene tubes and kept at -80 degrees C. Without T cell sorting, total RNA was isolated from whole blood using the PAXgene blood miRNA kit on an automated QIAcube. Peripheral blood from monozygotic twin pairs, either concordant or discordant for inflammatory bowel disease, underwent deep TCRalpha and TCRbeta repertoire profiling that used unique molecular barcoding. Smoking habits were recorded for all twin pairs, with individuals classified as current, former or never smokers. The receptor's source is a human donor with ulcerative colitis or Crohn's disease, or a healthy co-twin of an affected twin (not recorded which). The material sequenced was blood.

CDR3 protein: CAISSDRVGKDTQYF. Here the chain combines TRBV10-3 and TRBJ2-3; with no DNA, the TCRdb D assignment of TRBD1 cannot be verified. The CDR3 holds 15 amino acids from the cysteine to the phenylalanine. No nucleotide data were recorded. CDR1 and CDR2 are drawn from the germline V gene: ENHRY, SYGVKD.